This TCR beta chain comes out of a study of blood T cell repertoires in COVID-19. Before being deemed recovered, Cohort 3 donors had two negative PCRs, clearance, or symptom resolution. Data came from immunoSEQ multiplex PCR; TCRdb stores just in-frame clones and leaves some out. The profile shows a few hundred thousand clones, under 95% of them singletons. The CDR3 is 15 residues long. V dropped 4 bases and J dropped 0 bases, with 10 bases sitting between them. CDR1 is MNHNY and CDR2 is SVGAGI in the germline V gene (reference sequence). The receptor's source is a woman between 25 and 40 years old who had recovered from COVID-19. The chain combines TRBV6-6 with TRBJ1-5, with D possibly matching TRBD1 (6 bases). Sequencing was carried out using PBMCs or T cells enriched from blood (not recorded which). CDR3 DNA sequence: TGTGCCAGCAGTTTCGGGACAAGTAGCAATCAGCCCCAGCATTTT. This sequence encodes CASSFGTSSNQPQHF.